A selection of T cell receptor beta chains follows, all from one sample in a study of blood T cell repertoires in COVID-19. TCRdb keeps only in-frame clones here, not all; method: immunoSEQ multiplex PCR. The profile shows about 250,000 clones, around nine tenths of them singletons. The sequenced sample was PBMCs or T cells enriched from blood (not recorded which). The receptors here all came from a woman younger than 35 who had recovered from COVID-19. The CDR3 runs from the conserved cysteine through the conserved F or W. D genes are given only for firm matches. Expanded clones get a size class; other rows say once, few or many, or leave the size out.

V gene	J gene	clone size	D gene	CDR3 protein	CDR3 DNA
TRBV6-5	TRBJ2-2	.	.	CASSGGELFF	TGTGCCAGCTCAGGCGGGGAGCTGTTTTTT
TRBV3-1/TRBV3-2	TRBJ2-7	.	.	CASSPAGYEQYF	TGTGCCAGCAGCCCCGCAGGCTACGAGCAGTACTTC
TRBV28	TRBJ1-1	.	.	CASTVGSTEAFF	TGTGCCAGCACCGTAGGGAGCACTGAAGCTTTCTTT
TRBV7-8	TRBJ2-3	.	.	CASSLGAGRTDTQYF	TGTGCCAGCAGCTTAGGTGCAGGCCGAACAGATACGCAGTATTTT
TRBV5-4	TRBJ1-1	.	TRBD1	CASSEGTGGLNTEAFF	TGTGCCAGCAGCGAAGGGACAGGGGGATTGAACACTGAAGCTTTCTTT
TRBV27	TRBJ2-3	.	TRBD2	CASSGTSGGGTDTQYF	TGTGCCAGCAGCGGGACTAGCGGGGGGGGCACAGATACGCAGTATTTT
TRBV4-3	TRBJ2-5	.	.	CASSQGRQETQYF	TGCGCCAGCAGCCAAGGTCGTCAAGAGACCCAGTACTTC
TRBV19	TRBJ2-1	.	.	CASKVERVDNEQFF	TGTGCCAGTAAGGTCGAGAGGGTTGACAATGAGCAGTTCTTC
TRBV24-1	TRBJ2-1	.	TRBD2	CATSDGSGGRYNEQFF	TGTGCCACCAGTGATGGTAGCGGGGGCCGCTACAATGAGCAGTTCTTC
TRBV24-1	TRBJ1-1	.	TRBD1	CATSATGVGTEAFF	TGTGCCACCAGTGCAACAGGGGTGGGCACTGAAGCTTTCTTT
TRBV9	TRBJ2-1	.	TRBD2	CASSDLAGDSYNEQFF	TGTGCCAGCAGCGACCTAGCGGGAGACTCCTACAATGAGCAGTTCTTC
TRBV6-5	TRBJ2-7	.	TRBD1	CASSLTRQGGVYEQYF	TGTGCCAGCAGTTTAACTCGACAGGGTGGCGTCTACGAGCAGTACTTC
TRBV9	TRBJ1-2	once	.	CASSVSGKRDGYTF	TGTGCCAGCAGCGTATCAGGGAAGAGAGATGGCTACACCTTC
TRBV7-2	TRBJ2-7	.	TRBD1	CASSPRGQTYEQYF	TGTGCCAGCAGCCCGAGGGGACAGACCTACGAGCAGTACTTC
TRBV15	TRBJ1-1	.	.	CATSRDKTVNTEAFF	TGTGCCACCAGCAGAGATAAGACAGTGAACACTGAAGCTTTCTTT
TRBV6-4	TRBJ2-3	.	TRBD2	CASSVSGEGTDTQYF	TGTGCCAGCAGTGTTTCCGGGGAGGGGACAGATACGCAGTATTTT
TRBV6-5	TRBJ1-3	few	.	CASSYSSSGNTIYF	TGTGCCAGCAGTTACTCGTCTAGTGGAAACACCATATATTTT
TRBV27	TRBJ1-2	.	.	CASSPVGGPYGYTF	TGTGCCAGCAGTCCCGTGGGGGGACCTTATGGCTACACCTTC
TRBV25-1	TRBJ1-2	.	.	CASSGPQRSFVTYGYTF	TGTGCCAGCAGTGGCCCCCAAAGGAGCTTCGTTACCTATGGCTACACCTTC
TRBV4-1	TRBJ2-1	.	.	CASSRRGSGGTYNEQFF	TGCGCCAGCAGCCGAAGGGGGTCGGGTGGGACCTACAATGAGCAGTTCTTC
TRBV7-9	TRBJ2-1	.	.	CASSPQADFSYNEQFF	TGTGCCAGCAGCCCACAAGCGGACTTCTCCTACAATGAGCAGTTCTTC
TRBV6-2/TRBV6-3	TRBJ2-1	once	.	CASSPGWNEQFF	TGTGCCAGCAGTCCCGGGTGGAATGAGCAGTTCTTC
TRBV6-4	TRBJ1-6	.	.	CATSTGNNSPLHF	TGTGCCACCTCAACAGGGAATAATTCACCCCTCCACTTT
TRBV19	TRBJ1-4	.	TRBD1	CASSPQGNGEKLFF	TGTGCCAGTAGCCCACAGGGGAATGGGGAAAAACTGTTTTTT
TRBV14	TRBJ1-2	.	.	CASSQVAWTPTF	TGTGCCAGCAGCCAAGTTGCCTGGACTCCCACCTTC
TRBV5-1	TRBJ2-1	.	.	CASSLLGENEQFF	TGCGCCAGCAGCTTGCTGGGAGAGAATGAGCAGTTCTTC
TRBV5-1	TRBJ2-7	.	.	CASSSSGGASYEQYF	TGCGCCAGCAGCTCCTCGGGGGGCGCCTCCTACGAGCAGTACTTC
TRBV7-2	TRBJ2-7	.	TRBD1	CASSLGDRVSYEQYF	TGTGCCAGCAGCTTAGGAGACAGGGTATCCTACGAGCAGTACTTC
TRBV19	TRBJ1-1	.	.	CASRLGGGTEAFF	TGTGCCAGTAGACTGGGAGGGGGCACTGAAGCTTTCTTT
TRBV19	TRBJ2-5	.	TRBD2	CATQGRGKGDQETQYF	TGTGCCACGCAAGGGAGGGGCAAGGGCGACCAAGAGACCCAGTACTTC
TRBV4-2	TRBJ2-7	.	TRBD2	CASSPLAGAPSYEQYF	TGTGCCAGCAGCCCCCTAGCGGGAGCCCCCTCCTACGAGCAGTACTTC
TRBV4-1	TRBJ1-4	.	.	CASSQGNGREKLFF	TGCGCCAGCAGCCAAGGTAACGGGAGGGAAAAACTGTTTTTT
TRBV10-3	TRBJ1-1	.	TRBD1	CAISAPAGQGMNTEAFF	TGTGCCATCAGTGCCCCCGCGGGACAGGGCATGAACACTGAAGCTTTCTTT
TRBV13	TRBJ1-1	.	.	CASSLVAGAYTEAFF	TGTGCCAGCAGCCTAGTAGCAGGGGCGTACACTGAAGCTTTCTTT
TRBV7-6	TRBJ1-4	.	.	CASSRTQGSSFEKLFF	TGTGCCAGCAGCCGAACGCAGGGATCTTCCTTTGAAAAACTGTTTTTT